This TCR beta chain came from a study of blood T cells in healthy people across ages. Study findings and constraints: Measured against age, TCR beta diversity per million T cells decreased in a roughly linear manner.

Peripheral blood, about 9.8 milliliters per donor, was collected. Germline loops: CDR1 SGHTA, CDR2 FQGNSA. V was clipped by 5 bases and J by 4 bases, with 9 bases between them. This CDR3 is built from 13 residues. Primed by a sample-barcoded 5' primer and a J-beta primer mix, a second PCR proceeded for roughly 6 to 12 cycles. TCRdb passed the 5' RACE reads through MiXCR, listing each CDR3 protein once. This sample yields fewer than 950,000 distinct CDR3 sequences, of which less than 70% are seen a single time; approximately 41% belongs to the top ten. As concerns this clonotype: Its antigen is not known.

Sequences were obtained from blood. This clonotype was sampled from a man older than 75 in good health. V usage is TRBV7-2 and J usage is TRBJ1-3, with unresolved D. CDR3 DNA sequence: TGTGCCAGCAGCGATCAAATCGGAAACACCATATATTTT. This encodes CASSDQIGNTIYF.